A single sample gave rise to the 25 T cell receptor beta chains below, sequenced in a study of OX40 agonist ivuxolimab in advanced cancers. Sequencing was performed with immunoSEQ multiplex PCR; in TCRdb, only in-frame clones are kept and a portion is missing. The profile shows roughly 67,000 clones, around nine tenths of them singletons. Sample: CD4+ or CD8+ T cells sorted from blood, taken in a trial of the OX40 agonist ivuxolimab. These receptors were taken from an adult with an advanced solid tumor such as melanoma, head and neck, liver or kidney cancer.

V gene TRBV11-3 combines with J gene TRBJ1-3, with D perhaps matching TRBD1 (5 bases). The CDR3 runs to 16 residues. Germline CDR1 and CDR2: SGHNT and YENEEA. The V end was cut by 6 bases, the J end by 2 bases, with 17 bases between. The CDR3 sequence: CASRAHRKRTGNTIYF. The CDR3 DNA sequence: TGTGCCAGCAGGGCTCACAGGAAAAGGACTGGAAACACCATATATTTT.

The genes are TRBV28 and TRBJ1-2; TRBD1 might be the D (6 bases). The germline V and J ends were trimmed by 3 bases and 5 bases, with 7 bases remaining between them. This CDR3 is built from 12 residues. Germline CDR1 reads MDHEN; CDR2 reads SYDVKM. CDR3 bases: TGTGCCAGCAGTTTCGGACAGTATGGCTACACCTTC. Translation: CASSFGQYGYTF.

CDR3 nucleotides: TGTGCCAGCAGTTACGGACAGGCCTATAATTCACCCCTCCACTTT. Translation gives CASSYGQAYNSPLHF. The V call is TRBV6-5, the J call TRBJ1-6; 7 bases align to TRBD1. The CDR3 runs to 15 residues. Per germline, CDR1 MNHEY and CDR2 SVGAGI. J gave up 2 bases and V 2 bases, and 0 bases lay outside the gene matches.

The rearrangement joins TRBV7-2 to TRBJ2-7; D uncertain. Germline loops: CDR1 SGHTA, CDR2 FQGNSA. V lost 1 base and J 9 bases, leaving 10 bases between the germline ends. The CDR3 sequence is 12 residues long. The CDR3 here is CASSLEGFRQYF. The CDR3 nucleotides read TGTGCCAGCAGCTTAGAGGGCTTTAGGCAGTACTTC.

V gene TRBV28 combines with J gene TRBJ1-5; no reliable D call. Germline V CDR1 and CDR2: MDHEN, SYDVKM. The CDR3 is 13 amino acids. V lost 6 bases and J 7 bases, leaving 13 bases between the germline ends. As DNA, the CDR3 is TGTGCCAGCAGCATAGAAATTTTCCAGCCCCAGCATTTT. Its protein is CASSIEIFQPQHF.

The V gene is TRBV18, the J gene TRBJ1-2; 7 bases line up with TRBD1. The germline gives CDR1 KGHSH, CDR2 LQKENI. J was trimmed by 7 bases and V by 1 base; bases with no gene match: 9. The CDR3 is 15 residues long. CDR3 coding DNA: TGTGCCAGCTCACCACTGGGACAGCAACTACCTGGCTACACCTTC. This translates into CASSPLGQQLPGYTF.

The rearrangement links TRBV7-2 to TRBJ1-6, with 8 bases lining up with TRBD1. The junction had 4 bases not matched to a gene; V was cut back by 2 bases and J by 10 bases. Germline V gene lookup returns CDR1 SGHTA and CDR2 FQGNSA. The CDR3 runs 14 residues. CDR3 protein: CASSLQGAGSPLHF. Written as DNA, the CDR3 is TGTGCCAGCAGCTTACAGGGGGCAGGATCACCCCTCCACTTT. Filled out from reference TRBV7-2 and TRBJ1-6, the complete variable domain reads GAGVSQSPSNKVTEKGKDVELRCDPISGHTALYWYRQSLGQGLEFLIYFQGNSAPDKSGLPSDRFSAERTGGSVSTLTIQRTQQEDSAVYLCASSLQGAGSPLHFGNGTRLTVT.

The chain carries TRBV28 and TRBJ1-2, with unresolved D. Germline V lookup: CDR1 MDHEN, CDR2 SYDVKM. Trimming shortened V by 5 bases and J by 0 bases, and 31 bases separated the two germline ends. The CDR3 length is 21 residues. This chain's CDR3 is CASSGSSYSDWTVLSNYGYTF. CDR3 nucleotides: TGTGCCAGCAGTGGAAGCTCCTATTCGGACTGGACCGTTCTCTCTAACTATGGCTACACCTTC.

V usage is TRBV30 and J usage is TRBJ2-7; no firm D call. In germline, CDR1 is GTSNPN, CDR2 SVGIG (reference sequence). CDR3 length: 13 residues. With 2 bases removed from V and 5 bases from J, the gap between germline ends came to 13 bases. The DNA for the CDR3 is TGTGCCTGGAGTAGTAGGGCCATACACGAGCAGTACTTC. This gives the protein CAWSSRAIHEQYF.

The genes are TRBV5-1 and TRBJ2-5; TRBD2 aligns across 12 bases. Per the germline V gene, CDR1 is SGHRS and CDR2 is YFSETQ. J lost 0 bases, V lost 4 bases, and 4 bases had no gene match. The CDR3 extends over 16 amino acids. CDR3 sequence (DNA): TGCGCCAGCAGCCCCGGACTAGCGGGGTACCAAGAGACCCAGTACTTC. As protein: CASSPGLAGYQETQYF.

The J gene is TRBJ1-1, the V gene TRBV10-2; possibly TRBD1 for D (5 bases). Germline loops: CDR1 WSHSY, CDR2 SAAADI. The V gene lost 6 bases and the J gene lost 5 bases, with 13 bases spanning the gap. The CDR3 is 13 amino acids. Written as DNA, the CDR3 is TGCGCCAGCAGGAGTCAGGGAGGGACTGAAGCTTTCTTT. Encoded protein: CASRSQGGTEAFF.

This clone has just one count. The chain recombines TRBV9 with TRBJ1-6; possible D gene TRBD1, 6 bases. Trimming removed 3 bases from V and 5 bases from J, with 12 bases in between. CDR1 and CDR2 (germline): SGDLS, YYNGEE. This CDR3 comprises 15 residues. CDR3 DNA sequence: TGTGCCAGCAGCGCAACAGGGATTGATAATTCACCCCTCCACTTT. It is translated as CASSATGIDNSPLHF.

The chain is built from TRBV18 and TRBJ2-7; maybe TRBD1 (5 bases). V lost 3 bases, J lost 4 bases, and 19 bases lay in between. Germline V gene sequence: CDR1 KGHSH, CDR2 LQKENI. The CDR3 is 16 amino acids. The DNA for the CDR3 is TGTGCCAGCTCACCGCCGGACACTCCGTCCGAATACGAGCAGTACTTC. This sequence encodes CASSPPDTPSEYEQYF.

The genes are TRBV5-8 and TRBJ1-2, with D possibly matching TRBD1 (5 bases). This CDR3 has 15 amino acids. Germline assignment: CDR1 SGHTS and CDR2 YDEGEE. Trimming took 6 bases from V and 3 from J, leaving 18 bases between them. The CDR3 sequence: CASTMPQGLDYGYTF. The CDR3, as DNA: TGTGCCAGCACCATGCCCCAGGGATTAGACTATGGCTACACCTTC.

The CDR3 loop is CASSYSFRGLHGYTF. CDR3 coding DNA: TGTGCCAGCAGTTACTCGTTCAGGGGGCTACATGGCTACACCTTC. The chain employs TRBV6-5 and TRBJ1-2; 8 bases agree with TRBD1. CDR3 size: 15 residues. J lost 6 bases, V lost 0 bases, and 6 bases had no gene match. Germline values: CDR1 MNHEY, CDR2 SVGAGI.

The chain employs TRBV21-1 and TRBJ1-1. TRBV21-1 is given as a pseudogene. The length of the CDR3 is 14 residues. CDR3 sequence: CASSQKRGNTEAFF. As DNA, the CDR3 is TGTGCCAGCAGCCAAAAACGGGGAAACACTGAAGCTTTCTTT.

The chain has TRBV7-6 and TRBJ2-7; the D gene is possibly TRBD2 (6 bases). The V and J ends lost 2 bases and 7 bases respectively, with 12 bases between them. CDR3 size: 13 residues. The V gene's germline CDR1 is SGHVS and CDR2 FNYEAQ. CDR3 nucleotide sequence: TGTGCCAGCAGCTTAAAGGATGGGGGGGAGCAGTACTTC. It translates to CASSLKDGGEQYF.

The gene calls are TRBV7-9 and TRBJ2-1, with 8 bases aligning to TRBD1. Unmatched junction bases numbered 9, after V lost 1 base and J lost 10 bases. This CDR3 has 15 residues. The germline CDR1 and CDR2 sequences are SEHNR and FQNEAQ (reference sequence). CDR3 coding DNA: TGTGCCAGCAGCTTAGAAATCTCAGGGGGCGGAGAGCAGTTCTTC. This encodes CASSLEISGGGEQFF.

The V call is TRBV5-1, the J call TRBJ2-4; 9 bases map to TRBD1. Germline V gene sequence: CDR1 SGHRS, CDR2 YFSETQ. The length of the CDR3 is 14 residues. Trimming took 7 bases from V and 7 from J; bases not matched to a gene: 9. CDR3 sequence reads: CASATQGASNIQYF. For the CDR3, the DNA is TGCGCCAGCGCGACACAGGGGGCTAGCAACATTCAGTACTTC.

V and J are TRBV5-1 and TRBJ1-3; 8 nucleotides align to TRBD1. V lost 5 bases, J lost 0 bases, and 10 bases stayed unmatched. CDR1 and CDR2 from the germline V gene are SGHRS and YFSETQ. The CDR3 is 17 amino acids. CDR3 amino acids: CASRKIGQGLSGNTIYF. In nucleotides, the CDR3 is TGCGCCAGCAGAAAGATAGGACAGGGACTCTCTGGAAACACCATATATTTT.

The J gene is TRBJ2-5, the V gene TRBV6-5; D gene uncertain. Germline V gene sequence: CDR1 MNHEY, CDR2 SVGAGI. The CDR3 is 14 residues long. V was clipped by 6 bases and J by 1 base, with 12 bases between them. The CDR3 here is CASRLDPVQETQYF. CDR3 DNA sequence: TGTGCCAGCAGATTAGATCCAGTCCAAGAGACCCAGTACTTC.

This chain uses TRBV30 with TRBJ2-1, with 8 bases that match TRBD2. CDR1 GTSNPN and CDR2 SVGIG come from the germline V gene (reference sequence). The CDR3 spans 16 residues. V trimming: 0 bases; J trimming: 2 bases; junction bases outside the gene matches: 6. The CDR3 sequence is CAWSVQLAAPYNEQFF. The CDR3 coding sequence is TGTGCCTGGAGTGTACAACTAGCGGCCCCCTACAATGAGCAGTTCTTC.

The rearrangement links TRBV2 to TRBJ2-2; TRBD2 matches 9 bases. CDR1 and CDR2 from the germline V gene are SNHLY and FYNNEI. V dropped 10 bases and J dropped 5; count of bases not matched to a gene: 5. The CDR3 consists of 13 residues. DNA of the CDR3: TGTGCCAAAAGGACTAGCGTAACCGGGGAGCTGTTTTTT. This sequence encodes CAKRTSVTGELFF.

The chain joins TRBV28 to TRBJ1-2; D is perhaps TRBD1 (6 bases). Trimming shortened V by 6 bases and J by 7 bases, and 21 bases separated the two germline ends. CDR1 is MDHEN, CDR2 SYDVKM, per germline. This CDR3 has 15 residues. The CDR3 region is CASSSRGHASLGYTF. In DNA, the CDR3 is TGTGCCAGCAGCTCAAGGGGACATGCATCCCTTGGCTACACCTTC.

About this clone: Distinct nucleotide sequences in the sample also encode this CDR3. V and J are TRBV20-1 and TRBJ2-5; D is unclear. Germline assignment: CDR1 DFQATT and CDR2 SNEGSKA (reference sequence). The CDR3 covers 10 residues. The V gene lost 4 bases and the J gene lost 2 bases, with 2 bases spanning the gap. Here the CDR3 DNA reads TGCAGTGCTACTCAAGAGACCCAGTACTTC. Protein sequence: CSATQETQYF.